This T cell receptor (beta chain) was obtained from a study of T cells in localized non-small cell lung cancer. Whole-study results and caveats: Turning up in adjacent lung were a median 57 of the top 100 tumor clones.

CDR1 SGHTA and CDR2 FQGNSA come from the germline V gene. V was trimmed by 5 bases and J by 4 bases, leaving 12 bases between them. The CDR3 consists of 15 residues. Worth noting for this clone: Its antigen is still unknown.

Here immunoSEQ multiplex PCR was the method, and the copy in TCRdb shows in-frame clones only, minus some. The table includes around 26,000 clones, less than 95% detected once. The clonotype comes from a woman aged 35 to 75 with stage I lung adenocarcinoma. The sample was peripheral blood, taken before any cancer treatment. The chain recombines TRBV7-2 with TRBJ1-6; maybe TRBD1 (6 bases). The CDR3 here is CASSPRTAYNSPLHF. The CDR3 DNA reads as TGTGCCAGCAGCCCGCGGACAGCTTATAATTCACCCCTCCACTTT.